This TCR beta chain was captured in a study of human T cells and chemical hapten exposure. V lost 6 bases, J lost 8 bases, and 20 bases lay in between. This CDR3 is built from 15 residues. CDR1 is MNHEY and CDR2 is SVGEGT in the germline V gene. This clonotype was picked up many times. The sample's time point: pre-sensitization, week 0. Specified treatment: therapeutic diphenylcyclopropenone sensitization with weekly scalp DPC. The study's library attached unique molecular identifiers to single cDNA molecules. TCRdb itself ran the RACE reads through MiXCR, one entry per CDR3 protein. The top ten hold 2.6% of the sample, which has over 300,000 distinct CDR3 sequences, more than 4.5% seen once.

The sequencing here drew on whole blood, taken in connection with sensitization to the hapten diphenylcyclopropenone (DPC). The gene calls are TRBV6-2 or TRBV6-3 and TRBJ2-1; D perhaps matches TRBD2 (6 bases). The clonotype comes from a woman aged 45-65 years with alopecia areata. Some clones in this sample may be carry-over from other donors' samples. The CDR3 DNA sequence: TGTGCCAGCAGCCCCTACGGGCGGGAAACAGATGAGCAGTTCTTC. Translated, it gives CASSPYGRETDEQFF.